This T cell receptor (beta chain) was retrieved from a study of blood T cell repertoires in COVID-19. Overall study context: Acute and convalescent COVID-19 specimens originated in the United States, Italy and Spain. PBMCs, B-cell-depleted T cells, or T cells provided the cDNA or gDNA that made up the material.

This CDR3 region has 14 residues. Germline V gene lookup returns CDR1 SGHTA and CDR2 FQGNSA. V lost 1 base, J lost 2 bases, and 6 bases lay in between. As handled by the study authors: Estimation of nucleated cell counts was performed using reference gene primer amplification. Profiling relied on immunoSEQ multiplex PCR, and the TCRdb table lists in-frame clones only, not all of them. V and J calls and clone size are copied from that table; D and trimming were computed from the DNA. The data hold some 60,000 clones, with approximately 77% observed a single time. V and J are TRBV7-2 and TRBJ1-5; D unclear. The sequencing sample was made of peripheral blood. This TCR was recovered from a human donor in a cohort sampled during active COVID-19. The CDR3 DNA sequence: TGTGCCAGCAGCTTAGGAACAGGCAATCAGCCCCAGCATTTT. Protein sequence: CASSLGTGNQPQHF.